The 29 T cell receptor beta chains below were found in one sample sequenced in a study of control samples from healthy donors and cancer patients. The protocol was immunoSEQ multiplex PCR, while the TCRdb copy is restricted to in-frame clones and leaves out a portion. The table has some 200,000 clones, over 90% seen once; the top ten hold approximately 1.5%. The sequenced material came from blood. These receptors were obtained from a man aged 45-65 years in good health.

The CDR3 bases are TGTGCCAGCAGCAAAGGAGGGGAGACAGGGGAAAACATTCAGTACTTC. Protein: CASSKGGETGENIQYF. This chain joins TRBV21-1 and TRBJ2-4; the table assigns TRBD1, which was not confirmed against the DNA. TRBV21-1 is a pseudogene. This CDR3 has 16 amino acids.

J is TRBJ2-7 and V is TRBV10-2; D could derive from TRBD1 or TRBD2 (5 bases each). V shed 8 bases and J shed 7 bases, with 15 bases lying between them. Germline V CDR1 and CDR2: WSHSY, SAAADI. This CDR3 spans 12 amino acids. CDR3 sequence (DNA): TGCGCCAGCCGGGACCCGATGTCGGAGCAGTACGTC. Its translation: CASRDPMSEQYV.

The chain joins TRBV5-1 to TRBJ1-1; D is unresolved. Germline values: CDR1 SGHRS, CDR2 YFSETQ. Trimming stripped 4 bases from V and 0 bases from J, with 19 bases between. This CDR3 contains 17 residues. The CDR3 sequence: CASSPGGVHTMNTEAFF. CDR3 sequence (DNA): TGCGCCAGCAGCCCTGGAGGAGTTCATACCATGAACACTGAAGCTTTCTTT.

The gene calls are TRBV7-9 and TRBJ2-5, with TRBD2 matching over 8 bases. The CDR3 covers 13 residues. Germline CDR1 and CDR2: SEHNR and FQNEAQ (reference sequence). V was pared by 5 bases and J by 5 bases, with 4 bases of the junction left unmatched. The DNA for the CDR3 is TGTGCCAGCAGCGGGACTAGTTTCGAGACCCAGTACTTC. As protein: CASSGTSFETQYF.

The V and J genes are TRBV29-1 and TRBJ1-4; D remains ambiguous. V lost 1 base, J lost 5 bases, and 11 bases lay in between. The CDR3 runs 14 residues. CDR1 is SQVTM, CDR2 ANQGSEA, per germline. The chain's CDR3 is CSVEGGPTNEKLFF. CDR3 nucleotide sequence: TGCAGCGTTGAAGGAGGACCCACGAATGAAAAACTGTTTTTT.

The CDR3: CASRHTGDRHDTQYF. The CDR3 DNA reads TGTGCCAGCAGGCATACAGGGGACAGACATGATACGCAGTATTTT. The gene calls are TRBV3-1 (or the pseudogene TRBV3-2) and TRBJ2-3; 7 nucleotides align to TRBD1. The ends lost 6 bases at V and 6 bases at J; junction bases unmatched: 12. The CDR3 covers 15 residues. Per the germline V gene, CDR1 is LGHDT and CDR2 is YNNKEL (reference sequence).

The sample holds one count of this clone. The chain uses TRBV30 and TRBJ1-2, with TRBD1 matching 7 bases. The CDR3 sequence is 13 residues long. V was clipped by 2 bases and J by 11 bases; unmatched bases: 11. Per germline, CDR1 GTSNPN and CDR2 SVGIG (reference sequence). Here the CDR3 reads CAWSTTGDTVYTF. The CDR3, as DNA: TGTGCCTGGAGTACCACAGGGGACACCGTATACACCTTC.

This chain uses TRBV27 with TRBJ2-5, with 10 bases identical to TRBD2. V trimming: 0 bases; J trimming: 5 bases; junction bases outside the gene matches: 9. Germline CDR1 is MNHEY and CDR2 is SMNVEV (reference sequence). The length of the CDR3 is 17 residues. The CDR3 DNA reads TGTGCCAGCAGTTTATCGATAGCGGGGGGTGGCAGGGAGACCCAGTACTTC. This translates into CASSLSIAGGGRETQYF.

This clone has a single count. V is TRBV5-6 and J is TRBJ1-5; D is uncertain. The CDR3 spans 15 residues. Germline V lookup: CDR1 SGHDT, CDR2 YYEEEE. Deletions cut 1 base from V and 0 bases from J, with 8 bases between. CDR3 sequence reads: CASSLLGYSNQPQHF. CDR3 DNA: TGTGCCAGCAGCTTGCTCGGTTATAGCAATCAGCCCCAGCATTTT.

V usage is TRBV2 and J usage is TRBJ1-2; TRBD1 agrees at 9 bases. V dropped 7 bases and J dropped 8; count of bases not matched to a gene: 5. This CDR3 is 12 amino acids long. Looked up from germline, CDR1 is SNHLY and CDR2 is FYNNEI. The CDR3 coding sequence is TGTGCCAGCATACAGGGGGCGGAAGGCTACACCTTC. Translated: CASIQGAEGYTF.

This chain uses TRBV5-4 with TRBJ1-2; 7 positions agree with TRBD1. V gave up 4 bases and J gave up 6 bases; unmatched junction bases: 6. Germline V gene sequence: CDR1 SGHNT, CDR2 YYREEE (reference sequence). The CDR3 is made up of 13 amino acids. CDR3 amino acids: CASSTAGTDGYTF. CDR3 coding DNA: TGTGCCAGCAGCACAGCCGGGACAGATGGCTACACCTTC.

This sequence joins TRBV3-1 (or the pseudogene TRBV3-2) and TRBJ1-1, with D tentatively TRBD1 (5 bases). The CDR3 has 15 residues. The germline CDR1 and CDR2 sequences are LGHDT and YNNKEL (reference sequence). The germline V and J ends were trimmed by 2 bases and 1 base, with 11 bases remaining between them. The CDR3 sequence: CASSQRLTANTEAFF. The CDR3 DNA follows: TGTGCCAGCAGCCAACGACTGACAGCGAACACTGAAGCTTTCTTT.

The V gene is TRBV28, the J gene TRBJ2-3; the D gene is possibly TRBD1 (5 bases). The germline CDR1 and CDR2 sequences are MDHEN and SYDVKM. Trimming cost V 6 bases and J 5 bases, with 15 bases left between them. This CDR3 contains 14 residues. CDR3 nucleotide sequence: TGTGCCAGCAGCCAATGGGGCAACGAAGATACGCAGTATTTT. This gives the protein CASSQWGNEDTQYF.

The rearrangement links TRBV10-3 to TRBJ2-1, with D perhaps matching TRBD1 (6 bases). Germline lookup yields CDR1 ENHRY and CDR2 SYGVKD. The V end lost 6 bases, the J end lost 3 bases, and 9 bases lay between the germline ends. The CDR3 is 13 residues long. The CDR3 DNA follows: TGTGCCATCAGCCGGGACAACTACAATGAGCAGTTCTTC. Its translation is CAISRDNYNEQFF.

This clone showed up just once. The chain couples TRBV5-1 to TRBJ1-2; 9 bases map to TRBD1. The CDR3 spans 15 residues. J lost 6 bases, V lost 5 bases, and 11 bases had no gene match. Per germline, CDR1 SGHRS and CDR2 YFSETQ. CDR3 loop: CASSQGQGGVHGYTF. The CDR3 DNA reads TGCGCCAGCAGTCAGGGACAGGGAGGGGTCCATGGCTACACCTTC.

This chain uses TRBV5-1 with TRBJ2-5; unclear D gene. The V and J ends lost 2 bases and 3 bases respectively, with 8 bases between them. This CDR3 is built from 13 residues. Germline CDR1 is SGHRS and CDR2 is YFSETQ. The CDR3 region is CASSLGVEETQYF. For the CDR3, the DNA is TGCGCCAGCAGCTTAGGAGTTGAAGAGACCCAGTACTTC.

V usage is TRBV9 and J usage is TRBJ2-3, with D perhaps TRBD2 (5 bases). From germline, CDR1 is SGDLS and CDR2 YYNGEE. This CDR3 is built from 13 residues. With 3 bases removed from V and 5 bases from J, the gap between germline ends came to 10 bases. The CDR3 region is CASSERGEDTQYF. In nucleotides, the CDR3 is TGTGCCAGCAGCGAACGGGGTGAAGATACGCAGTATTTT.

The V gene is TRBV2, the J gene TRBJ1-6; 11 nucleotides align to TRBD1. Germline CDR1 and CDR2: SNHLY and FYNNEI. The CDR3 is 14 residues long. The V gene end was trimmed by 3 bases and the J gene end by 12 bases; junction bases not matched to a gene: 4. CDR3 amino acids: CASSEDRGRGPLHF. Written as DNA, the CDR3 is TGTGCCAGCAGTGAGGACAGGGGGCGGGGACCCCTCCACTTT.

The J gene is TRBJ1-3, the V gene TRBV6-2 or TRBV6-3, with 8 bases matching TRBD1. V lost 2 bases, J lost 0 bases, and 3 bases stayed unmatched. This CDR3 has 16 amino acids. Germline loops: CDR1 MNHEY, CDR2 SVGEGT. The CDR3 DNA is TGTGCCAGCAGTTACGGGACAGGCAGCTCTGGAAACACCATATATTTT. Translating it yields CASSYGTGSSGNTIYF.

The chain is built from TRBV5-1 and TRBJ1-6; 10 bases line up with TRBD1. V lost 0 bases to trimming and J lost 7 bases; unmatched junction nucleotides: 4. Germline CDR1 reads SGHRS; CDR2 reads YFSETQ. The CDR3 has 16 amino acids. DNA of the CDR3: TGCGCCAGCAGCTTGGGAGCGGGACAGGGGAATTCACCCCTCCACTTT. This translates into CASSLGAGQGNSPLHF.

The rearrangement uses TRBV5-4 and TRBJ1-2; possible D gene TRBD1, 6 bases. The V and J ends lost 4 bases and 9 bases respectively, with 19 bases between them. The CDR3 is 14 amino acids. CDR1 and CDR2 from the germline V gene are SGHNT and YYREEE (reference sequence). CDR3 sequence (DNA): TGTGCCAGCAGCAAACCAACCGGGGACATTAGCTACACCTTC. This gives the protein CASSKPTGDISYTF.

V usage is TRBV30 and J usage is TRBJ1-5; a weak D match, TRBD1 (6 bases). The ends were cut back, 0 bases at V and 4 bases at J, with 13 bases in the middle. Germline-derived CDR1 and CDR2 are GTSNPN and SVGIG (reference sequence). This CDR3 is 15 amino acids long. As DNA, the CDR3 is TGTGCCTGGAGTGTAGGGGGGGGCTTAAATCAGCCCCAGCATTTT. Amino acid sequence: CAWSVGGGLNQPQHF.

This chain joins TRBV5-1 and TRBJ1-2; D is possibly TRBD1 (6 bases). V was cut by 4 bases and J by 8 bases, with 18 bases left in between. The CDR3 is made up of 14 amino acids. The V gene's germline CDR1 is SGHRS and CDR2 YFSETQ. This CDR3 is CASSPETGNSGYTF. The CDR3 DNA reads as TGCGCCAGCAGCCCCGAGACAGGAAATAGCGGCTACACCTTC.

The chain is built from TRBV5-1 and TRBJ1-3, with D uncertain. The CDR3 spans 15 residues. The germline V and J ends were trimmed by 3 bases and 3 bases, with 13 bases remaining between them. The germline V gene encodes CDR1 SGHRS and CDR2 YFSETQ. The CDR3 DNA reads TGCGCCAGCAGCTCCCAAGCGGGTTATGGAAACACCATATATTTT. The encoded protein is CASSSQAGYGNTIYF.

Remarks on this clone: This sample includes further DNA sequences coding for the same CDR3. The CDR3 loop is CASSSGAEGGGYTF. The CDR3 region has the DNA TGTGCCAGCAGCTCAGGGGCCGAGGGTGGGGGCTACACCTTC. The genes are TRBV7-3 and TRBJ1-2, with D tentatively TRBD1 (6 bases). With 4 bases removed from V and 8 bases from J, the gap between germline ends came to 17 bases. The CDR3 totals 14 residues. Germline lookup yields CDR1 SGHTA and CDR2 FQGTGA.

This rearrangement joins TRBV2 to TRBJ1-2; D unresolved. CDR3 size: 11 residues. V was trimmed by 7 bases and J by 7 bases, leaving 10 bases between them. Germline assignment: CDR1 SNHLY and CDR2 FYNNEI. The CDR3 loop is CASNQDGGYTF. The CDR3 DNA follows: TGTGCCAGCAATCAGGATGGTGGCTACACCTTC. Full variable domain (missing parts from reference TRBV2 and TRBJ1-2): EPEVTQTPSHQVTQMGQEVILRCVPISNHLYFYWYRQILGQKVEFLVSFYNNEISEKSEIFDDQFSVERPDGSNFTLKIRSTKLEDSAMYFCASNQDGGYTFGSGTRLTVV.

V gene TRBV19 combines with J gene TRBJ1-5; 7 positions match TRBD1. CDR1 is LNHDA, CDR2 SQIVND, per germline (reference sequence). The CDR3 length is 15 residues. V was clipped by 5 bases and J by 6 bases; unmatched bases: 10. The CDR3 is CASSQGTVQTQPQHF. Here the CDR3 DNA reads TGTGCCAGTAGTCAGGGGACAGTCCAGACTCAGCCCCAGCATTTT. Together with reference TRBV19 and TRBJ1-5, the CDR3 gives the full variable domain: DGGITQSPKYLFRKEGQNVTLSCEQNLNHDAMYWYRQDPGQGLRLIYYSQIVNDFQKGDIAEGYSVSREKKESFPLTVTSAQKNPTAFYLCASSQGTVQTQPQHFGDGTRLSIL.

CDR3 sequence (DNA): TGTGCCAGCAGCTTTAGCCAGGGGAACACCATATATTTT. This codes for CASSFSQGNTIYF. The chain joins TRBV5-4 to TRBJ1-3; maybe TRBD1 (6 bases). Germline assignment: CDR1 SGHNT and CDR2 YYREEE (reference sequence). The CDR3 is made up of 13 amino acids. V lost 2 bases and J 7 bases, leaving 10 bases between the germline ends.

CDR3 in DNA: TGTGCCAGCAGCCGGGAAACTTCAACCAACGTCCTGACTTTC. Protein sequence: CASSRETSTNVLTF. This sequence joins TRBV3-1 (or the pseudogene TRBV3-2) and TRBJ2-6, with D uncertain. The CDR3 covers 14 residues. The V and J ends lost 4 bases and 8 bases respectively, with 12 bases between them. The germline gives CDR1 LGHDT, CDR2 YNNKEL (reference sequence).